This T cell receptor beta chain was recovered during a study of regulatory T cells in long-lasting Graves disease. Time point described: newly diagnosed GD, antithyroid drugs for less than 3 months. Making the TCR library involved RNA that had been extracted from PBMCs. Arm-PCR of CDR3 regions and iRepertoire HTBI primers were used to build TCR beta libraries. TCRdb fed the multiplex PCR reads into MiXCR, producing one record per CDR3 protein. The table includes about 450,000 distinct CDR3 sequences, 12% to 15% detected once. These data also featured in a second study, about T cells in Graves' hyperthyroidism and ophthalmopathy. Turning to that study: Most thyroid clonotypes expanded above 0.001 appeared in blood too.

This receptor was identified in a woman aged 45 to 65 with Graves disease. The material sequenced was peripheral blood mononuclear cells (PBMCs), taken at new diagnosis, from a patient treated with antithyroid drugs.

CDR3 protein: CASSLALEGADTQYF. The CDR3 region has the DNA TGCGCCAGCAGCTTGGCCCTGGAGGGGGCAGATACGCAGTATTTT. This chain joins TRBV5-1 and TRBJ2-3; D is tentatively TRBD1 or TRBD2 (6 bases each). CDR1 and CDR2 (germline): SGHRS, YFSETQ. This CDR3 region has 15 residues. V gave up 0 bases and J gave up 4 bases, with 12 bases separating them.